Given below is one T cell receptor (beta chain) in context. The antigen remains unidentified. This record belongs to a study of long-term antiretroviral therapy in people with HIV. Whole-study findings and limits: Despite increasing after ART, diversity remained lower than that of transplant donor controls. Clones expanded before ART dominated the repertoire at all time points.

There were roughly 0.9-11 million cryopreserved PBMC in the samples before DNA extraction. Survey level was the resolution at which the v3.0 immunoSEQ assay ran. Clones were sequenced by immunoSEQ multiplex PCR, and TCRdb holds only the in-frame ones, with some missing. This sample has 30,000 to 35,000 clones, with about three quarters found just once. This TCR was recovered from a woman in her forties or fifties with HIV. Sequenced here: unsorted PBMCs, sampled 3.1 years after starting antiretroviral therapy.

This CDR3 reads CATIRDGTSNEQFF. The CDR3 DNA reads TGTGCCACCATCCGGGACGGGACTTCCAATGAGCAGTTCTTC. The rearrangement links TRBV15 to TRBJ2-1, with a possible D match to TRBD2 (6 bases). Trimming shortened V by 7 bases and J by 6 bases, and 16 bases separated the two germline ends. The CDR3 consists of 14 residues. Looked up from germline, CDR1 is LNHNV and CDR2 is YYDKDF (reference sequence).